The T cell receptor beta chain under discussion was sequenced for a study of post-analysis software for immune sequencing data. Study-wide background: Relapsing-remitting, secondary progressive and progressive-relapsing multiple sclerosis were all included among the disease courses.

Unique molecular identifiers featured in each of the TCR beta cDNA libraries. The T cell input of about 1 to 10 million gave 400,000 to 500,000 cDNA molecules. TCRdb reanalysed the PCR reads using MiXCR and keeps one entry per CDR3 protein. Of 600,000 to 750,000 distinct CDR3 sequences listed, around 60% were seen once; the top ten hold approximately 11%. The CDR3 has 12 amino acids. Trimming left V 1 base short and J 5 bases short, with 8 bases between. Germline CDR1 DFQATT, CDR2 SNEGSKA (reference sequence). General study results and limits: When patients were compared with controls, 4 or 5 TRBV segments were more frequent, TRBV5-6, TRBV5-1 and TRBV20-1 among them. Same-batch preparations were strongly co-clustered by F measure. There was significantly lower normalized Chao1 diversity in multiple sclerosis patients than in controls.

This clonotype has just a few counts. The antigen is undetermined. The rearrangement joins TRBV20-1 to TRBJ1-2, with D unclear. This clonotype was sampled from a girl aged 2 to 10 with multiple sclerosis. Sequences were obtained from blood. The CDR3 sequence: CSARVASYGYTF. CDR3 DNA sequence: TGCAGTGCTAGAGTGGCTTCATATGGCTACACCTTC.